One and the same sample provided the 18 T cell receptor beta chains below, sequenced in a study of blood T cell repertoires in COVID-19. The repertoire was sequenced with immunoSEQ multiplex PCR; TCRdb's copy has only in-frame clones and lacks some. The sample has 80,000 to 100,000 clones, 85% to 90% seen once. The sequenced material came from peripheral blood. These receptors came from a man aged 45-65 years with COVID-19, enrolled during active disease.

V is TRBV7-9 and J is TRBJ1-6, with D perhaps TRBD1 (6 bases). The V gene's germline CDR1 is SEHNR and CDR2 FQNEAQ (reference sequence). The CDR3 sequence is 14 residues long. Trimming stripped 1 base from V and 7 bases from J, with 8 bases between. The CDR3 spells CASSLGQVNSPLHF. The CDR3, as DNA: TGTGCCAGCAGCTTAGGACAGGTGAATTCACCCCTCCACTTT.

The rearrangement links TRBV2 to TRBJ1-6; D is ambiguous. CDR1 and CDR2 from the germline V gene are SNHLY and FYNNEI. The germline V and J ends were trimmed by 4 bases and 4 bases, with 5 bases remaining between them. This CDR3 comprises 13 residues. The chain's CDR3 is CASSGEYNSPLHF. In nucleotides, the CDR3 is TGTGCCAGCAGTGGAGAGTATAATTCACCCCTCCACTTT.

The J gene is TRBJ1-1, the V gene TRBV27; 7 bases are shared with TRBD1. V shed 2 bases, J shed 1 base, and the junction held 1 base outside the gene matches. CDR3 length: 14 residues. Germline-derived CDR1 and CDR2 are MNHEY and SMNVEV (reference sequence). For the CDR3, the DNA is TGTGCCAGCAGTTTAAGGGACAGGAACACTGAAGCTTTCTTT. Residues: CASSLRDRNTEAFF.

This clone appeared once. Here the CDR3 DNA reads TGTGCCAGCAGCTTGTCAGGGGTTGATAATTCACCCCTCCACTTT. Translated, it gives CASSLSGVDNSPLHF. The gene calls are TRBV7-8 and TRBJ1-6, with D possibly TRBD1 on 6 matching bases. CDR1 is SGHVS and CDR2 is FQNEAQ in the germline V gene. Trimming shortened V by 3 bases and J by 5 bases, and 11 bases separated the two germline ends. There are 15 residues in the CDR3.

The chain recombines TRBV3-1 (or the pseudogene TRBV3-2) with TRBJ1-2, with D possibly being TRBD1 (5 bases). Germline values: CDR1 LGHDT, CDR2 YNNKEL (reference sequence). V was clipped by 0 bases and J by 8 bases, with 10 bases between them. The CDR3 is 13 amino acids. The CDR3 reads CASSQERTRGYTF. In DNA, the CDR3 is TGTGCCAGCAGCCAAGAGAGGACAAGGGGCTACACCTTC.

The CDR3 here is CASSSPGTGSSYTF. The DNA for the CDR3 is TGCGCCAGCAGCTCACCCGGGACAGGGTCGAGCTACACCTTC. The V and J genes are TRBV5-1 and TRBJ1-2; 9 bases align to TRBD1. The CDR3 totals 14 residues. Looked up from germline, CDR1 is SGHRS and CDR2 is YFSETQ. After removal of 3 bases from V and 9 bases from J, the junction contained 9 bases not matched to a gene. Using reference TRBV5-1 and TRBJ1-2 for the parts outside the CDR3, the full variable domain is KAGVTQTPRYLIKTRGQQVTLSCSPISGHRSVSWYQQTPGQGLQFLFEYFSETQRNKGNFPGRFSGRQFSNSRSEMNVSTLELGDSALYLCASSSPGTGSSYTFGSGTRLTVV.

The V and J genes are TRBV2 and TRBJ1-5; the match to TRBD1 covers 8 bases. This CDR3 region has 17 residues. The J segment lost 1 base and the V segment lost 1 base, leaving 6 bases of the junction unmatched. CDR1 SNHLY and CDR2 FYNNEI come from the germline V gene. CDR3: CASSEVQGARSNQPQHF. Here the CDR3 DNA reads TGTGCCAGCAGTGAAGTCCAGGGGGCGAGGAGCAATCAGCCCCAGCATTTT.

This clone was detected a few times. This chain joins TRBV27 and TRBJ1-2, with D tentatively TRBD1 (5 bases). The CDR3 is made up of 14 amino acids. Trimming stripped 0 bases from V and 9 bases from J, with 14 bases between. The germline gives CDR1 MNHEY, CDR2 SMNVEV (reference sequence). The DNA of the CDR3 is TGTGCCAGCAGTTTATCGGCGGGGGTCAGTAGCTACACCTTC. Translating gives CASSLSAGVSSYTF.

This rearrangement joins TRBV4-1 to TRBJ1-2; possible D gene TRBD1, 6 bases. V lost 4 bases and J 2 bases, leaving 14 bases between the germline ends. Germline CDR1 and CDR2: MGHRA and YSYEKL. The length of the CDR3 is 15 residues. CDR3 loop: CASSLRDISNYGYTF. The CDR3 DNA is TGCGCCAGCAGCCTCCGGGACATCTCCAACTATGGCTACACCTTC.

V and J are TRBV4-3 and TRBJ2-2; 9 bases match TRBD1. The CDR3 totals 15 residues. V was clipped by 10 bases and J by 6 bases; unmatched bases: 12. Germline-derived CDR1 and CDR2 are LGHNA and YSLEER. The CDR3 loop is CATHPGQGESGELFF. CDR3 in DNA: TGCGCCACCCACCCGGGACAGGGAGAGTCCGGGGAGCTGTTTTTT.

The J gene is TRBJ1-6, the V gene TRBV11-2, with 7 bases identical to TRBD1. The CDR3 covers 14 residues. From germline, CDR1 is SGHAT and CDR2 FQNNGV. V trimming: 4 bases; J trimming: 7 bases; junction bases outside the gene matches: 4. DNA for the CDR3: TGTGCCAGCAGCTCGACAGGGCGGAATTCACCCCTCCACTTT. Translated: CASSSTGRNSPLHF.

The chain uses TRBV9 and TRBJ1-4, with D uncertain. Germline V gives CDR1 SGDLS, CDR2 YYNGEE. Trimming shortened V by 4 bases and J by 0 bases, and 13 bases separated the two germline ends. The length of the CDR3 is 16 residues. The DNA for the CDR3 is TGTGCCAGCAGCTTGACACCGGTGCCAACTAATGAAAAACTGTTTTTT. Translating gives CASSLTPVPTNEKLFF.

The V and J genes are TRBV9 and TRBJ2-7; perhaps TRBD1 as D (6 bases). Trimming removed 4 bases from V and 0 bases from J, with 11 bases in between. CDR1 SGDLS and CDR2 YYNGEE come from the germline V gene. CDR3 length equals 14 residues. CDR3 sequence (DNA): TGTGCCAGCAGCAAAGGGACATTCTCCTACGAGCAGTACTTC. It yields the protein CASSKGTFSYEQYF.

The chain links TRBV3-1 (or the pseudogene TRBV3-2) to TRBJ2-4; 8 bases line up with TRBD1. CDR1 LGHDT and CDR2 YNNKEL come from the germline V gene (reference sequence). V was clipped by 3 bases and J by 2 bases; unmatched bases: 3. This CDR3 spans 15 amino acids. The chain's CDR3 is CASSQRTGTKNIQYF. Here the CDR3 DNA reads TGTGCCAGCAGCCAGCGGACAGGGACCAAAAACATTCAGTACTTC.

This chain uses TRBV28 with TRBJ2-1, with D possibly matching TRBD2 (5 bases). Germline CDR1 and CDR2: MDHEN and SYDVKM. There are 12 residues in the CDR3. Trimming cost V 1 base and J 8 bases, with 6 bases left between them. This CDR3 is CASSLFGDEQFF. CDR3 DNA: TGTGCCAGCAGTTTATTCGGGGATGAGCAGTTCTTC.

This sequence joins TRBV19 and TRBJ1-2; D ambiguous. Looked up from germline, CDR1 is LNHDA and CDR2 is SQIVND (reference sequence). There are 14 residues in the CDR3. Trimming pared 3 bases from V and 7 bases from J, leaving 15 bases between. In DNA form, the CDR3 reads TGTGCCAGTAGTATCGACCCTCGACGAGGTGGCTACACCTTC. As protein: CASSIDPRRGGYTF.

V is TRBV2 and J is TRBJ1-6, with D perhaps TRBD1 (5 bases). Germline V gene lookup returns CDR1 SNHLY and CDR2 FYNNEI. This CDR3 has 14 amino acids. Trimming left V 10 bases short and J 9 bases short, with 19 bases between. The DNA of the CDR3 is TGTGCCATTCGCGGGGGGGAATTAAGTTCACCCCTCCACTTT. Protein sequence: CAIRGGELSSPLHF.

Here the CDR3 DNA reads TGTGCCAGCAGTTACTCTTACAGGGGACGGACTGAAGCTTTCTTT. This encodes CASSYSYRGRTEAFF. The J gene is TRBJ1-1, the V gene TRBV6-5; 7 bases align to TRBD1. V lost 0 bases to trimming and J lost 5 bases; unmatched junction nucleotides: 6. Germline V gives CDR1 MNHEY, CDR2 SVGAGI. The CDR3 runs 15 residues.